This T cell receptor (beta chain) was recorded in a study of cytomegalovirus exposure and HLA in healthy donors. Study in general: One earlier analysis, a look at 150 million to 200 million T cells, found 100 million to 130 million unique TCR beta sequences.

This CDR3 comprises 15 residues. Germline lookup yields CDR1 SEHNR and CDR2 FQNEAQ (reference sequence). J gave up 9 bases and V 5 bases, and 5 bases lay outside the gene matches. Donors had nominal health at sampling but likely had unrecorded immune exposures. PCR primers comprised 60 Vbeta and 13 Jbeta primers. The data were produced by immunoSEQ multiplex PCR, yet TCRdb's version contains in-frame clones alone and is incomplete. This table has fewer than 85,000 clones, around three quarters appearing once. Turning to this clone: Its specificity is unknown.

General study points: In a later analysis, parvovirus B19, influenza, CMV and Epstein-Barr virus appeared linked to several top co-occurrence clusters. Beyond CMV serostatus, there was no information to go on about immune exposure.

The clonotype comes from a middle-aged man in good health and CMV-seronegative. V is TRBV7-9 and J is TRBJ1-6, with 12 nucleotides matching TRBD1. The sequenced material came from PBMCs. The CDR3 DNA reads as TGTGCCAGCAGCCCCCCGGGACAGGGGGCTTCACCCCTCCACTTT. Protein: CASSPPGQGASPLHF.